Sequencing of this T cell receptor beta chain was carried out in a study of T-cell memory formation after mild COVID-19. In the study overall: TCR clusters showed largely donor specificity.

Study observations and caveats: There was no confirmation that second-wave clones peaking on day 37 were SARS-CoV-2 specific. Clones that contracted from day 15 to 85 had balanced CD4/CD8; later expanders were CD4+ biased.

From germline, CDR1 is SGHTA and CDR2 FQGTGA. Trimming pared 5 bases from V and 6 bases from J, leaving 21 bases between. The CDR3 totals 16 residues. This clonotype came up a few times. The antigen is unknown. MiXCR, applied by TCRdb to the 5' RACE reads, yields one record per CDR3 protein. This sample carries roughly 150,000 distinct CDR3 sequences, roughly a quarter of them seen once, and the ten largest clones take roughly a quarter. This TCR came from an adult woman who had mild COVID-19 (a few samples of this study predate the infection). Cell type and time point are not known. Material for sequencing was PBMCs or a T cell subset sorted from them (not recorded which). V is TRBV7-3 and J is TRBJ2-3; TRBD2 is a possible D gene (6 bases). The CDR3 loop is CASSPLPRERPDTQYF. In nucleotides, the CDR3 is TGTGCCAGCAGCCCCCTTCCCCGGGAGCGGCCGGATACGCAGTATTTT.